This TCR beta chain came from a study of T cell responses to AZD1222 COVID-19 vaccine. Broader study findings: Females made up more of the donors, who were largely white British, and clonal diversity may have come out too low. There were vaccine-associated CD4 TCRs across spike, dominant at 160-218 and 743-854. The study found Spike-specific TCR breadth and depth rose after two AZD1222 doses.

Libraries were prepared by immunoSEQ multiplex PCR; TCRdb keeps only in-frame clonotypes and omits some of them. The data show around 140,000 clones, 88% seen once. V was clipped by 3 bases and J by 1 base; unmatched bases: 2. CDR1 and CDR2 (germline): MNHEY, SMNVEV (reference sequence). The CDR3 sequence is 14 residues long. About this clone itself: The antigen remains unidentified.

The sequence came from an adult who received the MenACWY meningococcal vaccine as a control. The sequences come from peripheral blood, collected 28 days after the second dose of the MenACWY control vaccine. V gene TRBV27 combines with J gene TRBJ2-7, with 8 bases aligning to TRBD2. The CDR3 protein is CASSFTSGSYEQYF. Here the CDR3 DNA reads TGTGCCAGCAGTTTTACTAGCGGTTCCTACGAGCAGTACTTC.